The 23 T cell receptor beta chains given below trace back to one sample, sequenced in a study of blood T cell repertoires in COVID-19. TCRdb's copy holds only in-frame clones and misses some; the assay was immunoSEQ multiplex PCR. The data contain 200,000 to 250,000 clones, nearly 95% of them seen just once; the ten biggest clones take up over 0.8%. Input material: peripheral blood. All receptors come from a man aged 25 to 40 with COVID-19, enrolled during active disease.

This sequence joins TRBV30 and TRBJ2-2; D unclear. Germline V lookup: CDR1 GTSNPN, CDR2 SVGIG (reference sequence). With 3 bases removed from V and 1 base from J, the gap between germline ends came to 6 bases. The length of the CDR3 is 13 residues. CDR3: CAWRSRNTGELFF. The CDR3 DNA reads TGTGCCTGGAGGTCGAGGAACACCGGGGAGCTGTTTTTT.

This rearrangement joins TRBV7-3 to TRBJ2-2; 10 bases match TRBD2. The CDR3 loop spans 16 amino acids. Per the germline V gene, CDR1 is SGHTA and CDR2 is FQGTGA. V gave up 0 bases and J gave up 6 bases; unmatched junction bases: 4. CDR3 DNA: TGTGCCAGCAGCTTAACCCTAGCGGGGGAGCCCGGGGAGCTGTTTTTT. This gives the protein CASSLTLAGEPGELFF.

The CDR3 DNA reads TGTGCCAGTAGTATAGAGGGGGAGCGGGGACTAGGGGAGACCCAGTACTTC. Protein sequence: CASSIEGERGLGETQYF. The J gene is TRBJ2-5, the V gene TRBV19; 8 nucleotides line up with TRBD2. The CDR3 has 17 residues. Unmatched junction bases numbered 11, after V lost 0 bases and J lost 5 bases. Germline CDR1 LNHDA, CDR2 SQIVND (reference sequence).

The chain recombines TRBV2 with TRBJ1-6; D gene ambiguous. Looked up from germline, CDR1 is SNHLY and CDR2 is FYNNEI. The CDR3 spans 14 residues. With 3 bases removed from V and 6 bases from J, the gap between germline ends came to 9 bases. CDR3 DNA sequence: TGTGCCAGCAGTGATAATTCAGTTAATTCACCCCTCCACTTT. This translates into CASSDNSVNSPLHF.

The CDR3 here is CASSPTGRHYGYTF. The CDR3, as DNA: TGTGCCAGCAGCCCGACAGGGCGGCACTATGGCTACACCTTC. The chain recombines TRBV6-5 with TRBJ1-2, with 7 nucleotides matching TRBD1. From germline, CDR1 is MNHEY and CDR2 SVGAGI. V shed 6 bases, J shed 3 bases, and the junction held 7 bases outside the gene matches. The CDR3 totals 14 residues.

This clone was recorded once. The chain joins TRBV6-6 to TRBJ2-2; perhaps TRBD2 as D (6 bases). This CDR3 region has 16 residues. Between the trimmed V and J ends, which lost 5 bases and 3 bases, there was a span of 16 bases. Germline V gives CDR1 MNHNY, CDR2 SVGAGI (reference sequence). The CDR3 DNA reads TGTGCCAGCAGTGCCTCGACTAGACCCGACACCGGGGAGCTGTTTTTT. Translated, it gives CASSASTRPDTGELFF.

The genes are TRBV3-1 (or the pseudogene TRBV3-2) and TRBJ2-5, with 8 nucleotides matching TRBD2. In germline, CDR1 is LGHDT, CDR2 YNNKEL (reference sequence). With 4 bases clipped from V and 0 bases from J, the junction kept 4 bases outside the gene matches. The CDR3 spans 15 residues. The CDR3 is CASSPTAGDQETQYF. CDR3 coding DNA: TGTGCCAGCAGCCCCACAGCGGGGGACCAAGAGACCCAGTACTTC.

The gene calls are TRBV6-1 and TRBJ2-7; the match to TRBD2 covers 7 bases. Germline V lookup: CDR1 MNHNS, CDR2 SASEGT. With 1 base clipped from V and 2 bases from J, the junction kept 8 bases outside the gene matches. The CDR3 totals 16 residues. The CDR3 DNA follows: TGTGCCAGCAGTGAAGGAATGAGCGGGGCAGCCTACGAGCAGTACTTC. It specifies CASSEGMSGAAYEQYF.

The V call is TRBV3-1 (or the pseudogene TRBV3-2), the J call TRBJ2-5, with D possibly being TRBD1 (6 bases). CDR3 length: 16 amino acids. Trimming shortened V by 0 bases and J by 6 bases, and 17 bases separated the two germline ends. Germline values: CDR1 LGHDT, CDR2 YNNKEL (reference sequence). CDR3 coding DNA: TGTGCCAGCAGCCAAGAACAGCCAGGGGCAACCAAGACCCAGTACTTC. It yields the protein CASSQEQPGATKTQYF.

The rearrangement joins TRBV7-3 to TRBJ2-3; 7 positions agree with TRBD1. Germline values: CDR1 SGHTA, CDR2 FQGTGA. V shed 3 bases and J 4 bases; nucleotides not matched to a gene: 4. This CDR3 spans 14 amino acids. The CDR3 here is CASSLQGQSDTQYF. DNA for the CDR3: TGTGCCAGCAGCTTGCAGGGACAGTCAGATACGCAGTATTTT.

The chain is built from TRBV12-3 or TRBV12-4 and TRBJ1-2; unclear D gene. The CDR3 runs to 12 residues. Trimming left V 8 bases short and J 5 bases short, with 12 bases between. CDR3 in amino acids: CASFVYTYGYTF. As DNA, the CDR3 is TGTGCCAGCTTCGTGTACACGTATGGCTACACCTTC.

The chain uses TRBV6-1 and TRBJ1-2; D not resolved. In germline, CDR1 is MNHNS, CDR2 SASEGT. V was cut by 1 base and J by 2 bases, with 8 bases left in between. The CDR3 runs 14 residues. In DNA form, the CDR3 reads TGTGCCAGCAGTGAAGGTTACATCAACTATGGCTACACCTTC. Protein: CASSEGYINYGYTF.

This rearrangement joins TRBV30 to TRBJ2-7, with 8 bases lining up with TRBD1. This CDR3 has 13 amino acids. Unmatched junction bases numbered 6, after V lost 3 bases and J lost 5 bases. Germline CDR1 GTSNPN, CDR2 SVGIG (reference sequence). The CDR3 DNA reads TGTGCCTGGAGGGGGACAGGTGGGGACGAGCAGTACTTC. Amino acids: CAWRGTGGDEQYF.

This sequence joins TRBV5-1 and TRBJ2-2; D gene uncertain. V lost 2 bases to trimming and J lost 5 bases, with 13 bases between them. The germline V gene has CDR1 SGHRS and CDR2 YFSETQ. This CDR3 contains 15 residues. This CDR3 reads CASSLGAAETGELFF. The CDR3 DNA follows: TGCGCCAGCAGCTTAGGAGCCGCGGAGACCGGGGAGCTGTTTTTT.

The V gene is TRBV6-5, the J gene TRBJ1-2; possibly TRBD1 for D (5 bases). Looked up from germline, CDR1 is MNHEY and CDR2 is SVGAGI. V lost 8 bases and J lost 6, with 16 bases in between. The CDR3 is 13 residues long. In nucleotides, the CDR3 is TGTGCCAGCGGCCCGGGGGATGGGAATGGCTACACCTTC. Residues: CASGPGDGNGYTF.

CDR3 amino acids: CAWSVDGVYGYTF. The CDR3 nucleotides read TGTGCCTGGAGTGTTGACGGGGTCTATGGCTACACCTTC. J is TRBJ1-2 and V is TRBV30; no reliable D call. Trimming cost V 0 bases and J 4 bases, with 9 bases left between them. The CDR3 is made up of 13 amino acids. Germline assignment: CDR1 GTSNPN and CDR2 SVGIG (reference sequence).

This chain uses TRBV27 with TRBJ2-7, with D maybe TRBD1 (5 bases). CDR1 MNHEY and CDR2 SMNVEV come from the germline V gene (reference sequence). The CDR3 spans 14 residues. V lost 2 bases and J lost 3, with 11 bases in between. The CDR3, as DNA: TGTGCCAGCAGTTTAATAGGGGAAAGCTACGAGCAGTACTTC. Protein product: CASSLIGESYEQYF.

The table lists this clone with a count of one. This chain joins TRBV9 and TRBJ2-3, with D possibly TRBD2 on 6 matching bases. The CDR3 runs 16 residues. In germline, CDR1 is SGDLS, CDR2 YYNGEE. V lost 2 bases to trimming and J lost 2 bases, with 15 bases between them. The DNA for the CDR3 is TGTGCCAGCAGCGTTGGCCCAGCGGGTGCCACAGATACGCAGTATTTT. It translates to CASSVGPAGATDTQYF. The full variable domain, rest sourced from reference TRBV9 and TRBJ2-3, is DSGVTQTPKHLITATGQRVTLRCSPRSGDLSVYWYQQSLDQGLQFLIQYYNGEERAKGNILERFSAQQFPDLHSELNLSSLELGDSALYFCASSVGPAGATDTQYFGPGTRLTVL.

This clone was recorded once. This rearrangement joins TRBV2 to TRBJ2-7; TRBD1 agrees at 9 bases. Germline V gene data show CDR1 as SNHLY and CDR2 as FYNNEI. The CDR3 has 13 residues. The V and J ends lost 5 bases and 6 bases, in that order; junction bases with no gene match: 5. CDR3 sequence (DNA): TGTGCCAGCAGTAGGGGACAGGGTGGCGAGCAGTACTTC. Translation: CASSRGQGGEQYF.

CDR3 residues: CATSRGELAATDTQYF. CDR3 coding DNA: TGTGCCACCAGCAGAGGCGAACTAGCGGCGACAGATACGCAGTATTTT. The chain is built from TRBV15 and TRBJ2-3; 8 nucleotides agree with TRBD2. This CDR3 has 16 amino acids. Losses at the gene ends were 1 base for V and 3 bases for J; bases not matched to a gene: 6. Germline lookup yields CDR1 LNHNV and CDR2 YYDKDF (reference sequence).

The gene calls are TRBV7-2 and TRBJ1-2; D remains ambiguous. The CDR3 runs 13 residues. Germline V CDR1 and CDR2: SGHTA, FQGNSA. Trimming pared 2 bases from V and 8 bases from J, leaving 12 bases between. The CDR3 sequence is CASSLYSLAGYTF. The DNA of the CDR3 is TGTGCCAGCAGCTTATATTCCCTCGCGGGCTACACCTTC.

The genes are TRBV7-9 and TRBJ2-3, with 14 nucleotides matching TRBD2. Trimming cost V 7 bases and J 4 bases; bases outside gene matches: 13. Germline lookup yields CDR1 SEHNR and CDR2 FQNEAQ (reference sequence). The CDR3 has 18 amino acids. The CDR3 is CASKGPPRLAGGPDTQYF. The CDR3, as DNA: TGTGCCAGCAAAGGACCCCCGAGACTAGCGGGGGGGCCAGATACGCAGTATTTT.

V usage is TRBV6-6 and J usage is TRBJ1-1, with 7 bases matching TRBD1. This CDR3 is 14 amino acids long. Germline loops: CDR1 MNHNY, CDR2 SVGAGI (reference sequence). After removal of 7 bases from V and 0 bases from J, the junction contained 5 bases not matched to a gene. The CDR3 sequence is CASIPTGLNTEAFF. DNA of the CDR3: TGTGCCAGCATCCCGACAGGGCTGAACACTGAAGCTTTCTTT.